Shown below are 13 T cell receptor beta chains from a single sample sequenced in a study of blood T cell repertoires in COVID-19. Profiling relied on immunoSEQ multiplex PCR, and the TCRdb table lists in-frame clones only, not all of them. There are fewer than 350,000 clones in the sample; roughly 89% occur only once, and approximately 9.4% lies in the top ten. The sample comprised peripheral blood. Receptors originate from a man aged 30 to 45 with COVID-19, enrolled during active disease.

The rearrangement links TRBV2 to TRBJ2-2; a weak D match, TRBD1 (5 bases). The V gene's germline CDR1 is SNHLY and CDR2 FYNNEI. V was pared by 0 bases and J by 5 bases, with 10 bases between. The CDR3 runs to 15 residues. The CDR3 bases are TGTGCCAGCAGTGAAGCAGGGGATCGGACCGGGGAGCTGTTTTTT. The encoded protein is CASSEAGDRTGELFF.

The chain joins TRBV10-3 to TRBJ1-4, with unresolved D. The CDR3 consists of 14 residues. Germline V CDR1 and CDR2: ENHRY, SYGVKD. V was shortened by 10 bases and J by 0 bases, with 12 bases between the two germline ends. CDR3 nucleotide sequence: TGTGCCACTTCCCTACAGTCAACTAATGAAAAACTGTTTTTT. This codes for CATSLQSTNEKLFF.

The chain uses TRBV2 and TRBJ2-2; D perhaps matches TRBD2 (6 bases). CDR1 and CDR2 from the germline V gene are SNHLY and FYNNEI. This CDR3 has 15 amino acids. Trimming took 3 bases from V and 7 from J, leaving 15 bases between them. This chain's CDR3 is CASSEVPVGGGELFF. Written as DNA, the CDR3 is TGTGCCAGCAGTGAGGTCCCAGTGGGAGGCGGGGAGCTGTTTTTT.

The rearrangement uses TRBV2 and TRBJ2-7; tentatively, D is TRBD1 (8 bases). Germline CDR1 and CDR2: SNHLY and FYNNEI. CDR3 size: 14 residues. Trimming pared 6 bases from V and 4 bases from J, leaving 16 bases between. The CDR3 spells CASRIQQGGYEQYF. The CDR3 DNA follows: TGTGCCAGCAGAATTCAACAGGGGGGGTACGAGCAGTACTTC.

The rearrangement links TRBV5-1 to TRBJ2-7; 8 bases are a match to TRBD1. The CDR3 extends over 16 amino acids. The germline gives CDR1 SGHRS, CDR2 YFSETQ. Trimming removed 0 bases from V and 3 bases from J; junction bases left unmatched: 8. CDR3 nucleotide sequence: TGCGCCAGCAGCTTGGCCCCCGGACAGGGATACTACGAGCAGTACTTC. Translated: CASSLAPGQGYYEQYF. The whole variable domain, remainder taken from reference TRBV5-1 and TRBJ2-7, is KAGVTQTPRYLIKTRGQQVTLSCSPISGHRSVSWYQQTPGQGLQFLFEYFSETQRNKGNFPGRFSGRQFSNSRSEMNVSTLELGDSALYLCASSLAPGQGYYEQYFGPGTRLTVT.

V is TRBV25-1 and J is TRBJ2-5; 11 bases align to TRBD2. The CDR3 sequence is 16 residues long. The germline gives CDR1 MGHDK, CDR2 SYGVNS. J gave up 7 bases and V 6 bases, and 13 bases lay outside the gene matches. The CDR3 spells CASRKGPLAGEGTQYF. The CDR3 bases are TGTGCCAGCAGGAAGGGGCCACTAGCGGGAGAGGGGACCCAGTACTTC.

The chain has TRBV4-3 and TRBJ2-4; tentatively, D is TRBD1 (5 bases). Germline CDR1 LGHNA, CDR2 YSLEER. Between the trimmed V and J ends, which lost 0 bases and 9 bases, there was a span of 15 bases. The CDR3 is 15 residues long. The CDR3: CASSQDTAQARIQYF. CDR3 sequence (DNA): TGCGCCAGCAGCCAAGATACCGCACAGGCCCGCATTCAGTACTTC.

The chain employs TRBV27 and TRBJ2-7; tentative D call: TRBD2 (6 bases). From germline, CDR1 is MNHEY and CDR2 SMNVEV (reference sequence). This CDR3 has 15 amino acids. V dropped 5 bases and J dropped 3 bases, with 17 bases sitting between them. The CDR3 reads CASSRPGVPLYEQYF. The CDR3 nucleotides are TGTGCCAGCAGTCGCCCGGGGGTACCCCTCTACGAGCAGTACTTC.

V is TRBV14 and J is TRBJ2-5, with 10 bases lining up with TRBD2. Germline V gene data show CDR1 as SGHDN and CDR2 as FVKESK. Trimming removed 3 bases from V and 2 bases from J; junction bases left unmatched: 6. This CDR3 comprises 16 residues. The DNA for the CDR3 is TGTGCCAGCAGCCACCTAGCGGGGGCAAGACAAGAGACCCAGTACTTC. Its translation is CASSHLAGARQETQYF.

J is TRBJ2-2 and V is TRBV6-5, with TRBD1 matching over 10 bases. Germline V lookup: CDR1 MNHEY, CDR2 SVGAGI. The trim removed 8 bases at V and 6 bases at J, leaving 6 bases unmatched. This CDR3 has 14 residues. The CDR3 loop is CASPVGTGAGELFF. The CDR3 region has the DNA TGTGCCAGCCCTGTAGGGACAGGGGCCGGGGAGCTGTTTTTT.

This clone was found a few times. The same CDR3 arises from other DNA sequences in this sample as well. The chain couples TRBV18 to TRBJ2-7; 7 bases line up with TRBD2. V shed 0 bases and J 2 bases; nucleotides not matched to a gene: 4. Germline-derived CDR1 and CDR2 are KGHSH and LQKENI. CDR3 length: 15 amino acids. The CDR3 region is CASSPPAGAAYEQYF. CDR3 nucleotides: TGTGCCAGCTCACCACCGGCGGGAGCGGCCTACGAGCAGTACTTC.

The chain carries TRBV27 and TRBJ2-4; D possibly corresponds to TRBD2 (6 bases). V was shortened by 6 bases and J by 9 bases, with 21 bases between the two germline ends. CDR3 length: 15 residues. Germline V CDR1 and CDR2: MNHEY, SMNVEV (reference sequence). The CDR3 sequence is CASSHGRRERSIQYF. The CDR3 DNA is TGTGCCAGCAGCCATGGACGGCGGGAACGGAGCATTCAGTACTTC.

The CDR3 loop reads CASSTPGQGGHEQYF. In nucleotides, the CDR3 is TGTGCCAGTAGTACCCCGGGACAGGGCGGGCACGAGCAGTACTTC. The chain is built from TRBV19 and TRBJ2-7; 9 nucleotides match TRBD1. This CDR3 spans 15 amino acids. J lost 5 bases, V lost 4 bases, and 9 bases had no gene match. Germline V lookup: CDR1 LNHDA, CDR2 SQIVND (reference sequence). The full variable domain, rest sourced from reference TRBV19 and TRBJ2-7, is DGGITQSPKYLFRKEGQNVTLSCEQNLNHDAMYWYRQDPGQGLRLIYYSQIVNDFQKGDIAEGYSVSREKKESFPLTVTSAQKNPTAFYLCASSTPGQGGHEQYFGPGTRLTVT.